These 25 T cell receptor beta chains originate from one sample sequenced in a study of blood T cell repertoires in COVID-19. TCRdb keeps only in-frame clones here, not all; method: immunoSEQ multiplex PCR. The data show 290,000 or so clones, with roughly 89% seen just once and roughly 4.3% held by the top ten. Sequencing was done on a sample of PBMCs or T cells enriched from blood (not recorded which). The source is a woman in her late teens or twenties with acute COVID-19.

This clone was detected once. The chain employs TRBV25-1 and TRBJ2-1; D is perhaps TRBD1 (6 bases). The CDR3 is 12 residues long. V was shortened by 9 bases and J by 4 bases, with 10 bases between the two germline ends. The germline gives CDR1 MGHDK, CDR2 SYGVNS. CDR3 sequence (DNA): TGTGCCAGGGACAGAATATACAATGAGCAGTTCTTC. Protein: CARDRIYNEQFF.

This clone appeared once. The same CDR3 arises from other DNA sequences in this sample as well. The rearrangement joins TRBV5-1 to TRBJ1-2, with 8 bases fitting TRBD1. The junction had 0 bases not matched to a gene; V was cut back by 0 bases and J by 2 bases. The CDR3 loop spans 14 amino acids. In germline, CDR1 is SGHRS, CDR2 YFSETQ. The CDR3 DNA follows: TGCGCCAGCAGCTTGGGACAGGGGAACTATGGCTACACCTTC. Amino acids: CASSLGQGNYGYTF.

V is TRBV7-9 and J is TRBJ1-1; D perhaps matches TRBD1 (5 bases). Per the germline V gene, CDR1 is SEHNR and CDR2 is FQNEAQ (reference sequence). The ends were cut back, 8 bases at V and 1 base at J, with 8 bases in the middle. The CDR3 consists of 12 residues. The CDR3 nucleotides read TGTGCCAGCGTACAGGAGAACACTGAAGCTTTCTTT. Protein: CASVQENTEAFF.

This chain connects TRBV10-3 to TRBJ2-7; TRBD2 aligns across 14 bases. CDR1 and CDR2 from the germline V gene are ENHRY and SYGVKD. V gave up 8 bases and J gave up 6 bases; unmatched junction bases: 6. The CDR3 spans 14 residues. The CDR3 spells CAIGGLAGEGEQYF. CDR3 nucleotide sequence: TGTGCCATCGGGGGACTAGCGGGAGAGGGCGAGCAGTACTTC.

CDR3 sequence: CASSIGQPVYNEQFF. The CDR3, as DNA: TGTGCCAGCAGTATAGGACAGCCGGTGTACAATGAGCAGTTCTTC. The rearrangement links TRBV27 to TRBJ2-1, with D possibly being TRBD1 (6 bases). The CDR3 spans 15 residues. V gave up 5 bases and J gave up 4 bases, with 15 bases separating them. The V gene's germline CDR1 is MNHEY and CDR2 SMNVEV (reference sequence).

The V and J genes are TRBV7-9 and TRBJ2-1; TRBD2 is a possible D gene (6 bases). The CDR3 totals 15 residues. With 0 bases removed from V and 4 bases from J, the gap between germline ends came to 10 bases. Germline V gives CDR1 SEHNR, CDR2 FQNEAQ (reference sequence). The CDR3 coding sequence is TGTGCCAGCAGCTTAGCGCGGGGCAGATACAATGAGCAGTTCTTC. It codes for CASSLARGRYNEQFF.

This clone was seen once. The chain is built from TRBV5-1 and TRBJ2-3; a possible D gene is TRBD2 (5 bases). The V end was cut by 3 bases, the J end by 0 bases, with 8 bases between. The CDR3 runs to 14 residues. Germline CDR1 reads SGHRS; CDR2 reads YFSETQ. The CDR3 reads CASSWGASTDTQYF. DNA for the CDR3: TGCGCCAGCAGCTGGGGAGCTAGCACAGATACGCAGTATTTT.

The CDR3 reads CASSLGSTYNEQFF. The CDR3 nucleotides read TGTGCCAGCAGTTTAGGGAGCACCTACAATGAGCAGTTCTTC. The chain couples TRBV28 to TRBJ2-1; TRBD2 might be the D (5 bases). Trimming left V 2 bases short and J 2 bases short, with 7 bases between. The germline V gene encodes CDR1 MDHEN and CDR2 SYDVKM. The CDR3 length is 14 residues.

The chain is built from TRBV19 and TRBJ2-2, with D uncertain. CDR3 size: 14 residues. Germline V gene lookup returns CDR1 LNHDA and CDR2 SQIVND (reference sequence). Trimming cost V 5 bases and J 6 bases, with 13 bases left between them. CDR3 DNA sequence: TGTGCCAGTAGTCCGTCCTATGATGCCGGGGAGCTGTTTTTT. Translation: CASSPSYDAGELFF. Supplemented by reference TRBV19 and TRBJ2-2, the full variable domain reads DGGITQSPKYLFRKEGQNVTLSCEQNLNHDAMYWYRQDPGQGLRLIYYSQIVNDFQKGDIAEGYSVSREKKESFPLTVTSAQKNPTAFYLCASSPSYDAGELFFGEGSRLTVL.

This rearrangement joins TRBV6-1 to TRBJ2-7; TRBD2 matches at 8 bases. V lost 1 base, J lost 0 bases, and 2 bases stayed unmatched. The CDR3 is made up of 15 amino acids. In germline, CDR1 is MNHNS, CDR2 SASEGT. The CDR3 bases are TGTGCCAGCAGTGAAGAGCTAGCGGGCTCCTACGAGCAGTACTTC. The encoded protein is CASSEELAGSYEQYF.

This chain uses TRBV5-1 with TRBJ2-1; 13 nucleotides line up with TRBD2. The CDR3 runs to 15 residues. V lost 4 bases and J lost 9; bases outside the gene matches: 7. Germline CDR1 is SGHRS and CDR2 is YFSETQ. For the CDR3, the DNA is TGCGCCAGCAGCCTCGGACTAGCGGGAGCAGGTGAGCAGTTCTTC. It encodes CASSLGLAGAGEQFF. The whole variable domain, filled in from reference TRBV5-1 and TRBJ2-1, reads KAGVTQTPRYLIKTRGQQVTLSCSPISGHRSVSWYQQTPGQGLQFLFEYFSETQRNKGNFPGRFSGRQFSNSRSEMNVSTLELGDSALYLCASSLGLAGAGEQFFGPGTRLTVL.

This clone appeared a single time. In DNA, the CDR3 is TGTGCCAGCAGTTTATCCGCTAGCGGCCTAGCCAAAAACATTCAGTACTTC. It specifies CASSLSASGLAKNIQYF. The chain joins TRBV27 to TRBJ2-4; TRBD2 matches 7 bases. V shed 0 bases, J shed 0 bases, and the junction held 5 bases outside the gene matches. The CDR3 runs to 17 residues. Looked up from germline, CDR1 is MNHEY and CDR2 is SMNVEV (reference sequence).

The rearrangement links TRBV10-3 to TRBJ1-3, with 7 bases matching TRBD1. The junction had 3 bases not matched to a gene; V was cut back by 2 bases and J by 2 bases. The V gene's germline CDR1 is ENHRY and CDR2 SYGVKD. The CDR3 length is 15 residues. The CDR3 DNA reads TGTGCCATCAGTGAGCTCGACAGGGCTGGAAACACCATATATTTT. It codes for CAISELDRAGNTIYF.

The rearrangement uses TRBV21-1 and TRBJ1-2. TRBV21-1 is a listed pseudogene. The CDR3 spans 21 residues. The CDR3 DNA is TGTGCCAGCAGCAAAAAGGGGGGGGACCTTACGCTTCCTGGCCCTAACTATGGCTACACCTTC. The encoded protein is CASSKKGGDLTLPGPNYGYTF.

This chain connects TRBV27 to TRBJ2-2; D is ambiguous. In germline, CDR1 is MNHEY, CDR2 SMNVEV (reference sequence). Trimming pared 6 bases from V and 7 bases from J, leaving 15 bases between. The CDR3 is made up of 14 amino acids. In nucleotides, the CDR3 is TGTGCCAGCAGACCCACGACTTCCCACGGGGAGCTGTTTTTT. Its protein is CASRPTTSHGELFF.

The DNA of the CDR3 is TGCAGTGCTAGTTATGGGACAGGACTCACCGGGGAGCTGTTTTTT. Encoded protein: CSASYGTGLTGELFF. The rearrangement uses TRBV20-1 and TRBJ2-2, with 8 bases aligning to TRBD1. The CDR3 sequence is 15 residues long. Germline V gene lookup returns CDR1 DFQATT and CDR2 SNEGSKA (reference sequence). Losses at the gene ends were 3 bases for V and 4 bases for J; bases not matched to a gene: 7.

The chain combines TRBV5-1 with TRBJ2-3, with no clear D. Germline V gene lookup returns CDR1 SGHRS and CDR2 YFSETQ. The CDR3 length is 12 residues. V shed 4 bases and J shed 6 bases, with 9 bases lying between them. In DNA, the CDR3 is TGCGCCAGCAGCACTACTAAGGATACGCAGTATTTT. Protein sequence: CASSTTKDTQYF.

The chain uses TRBV27 and TRBJ2-3; D is perhaps TRBD1 (5 bases). The CDR3 totals 15 residues. V dropped 2 bases and J dropped 3 bases, with 12 bases sitting between them. CDR1 and CDR2 from the germline V gene are MNHEY and SMNVEV (reference sequence). CDR3 nucleotide sequence: TGTGCCAGCAGTTTAAGGACACGAGCAACAGATACGCAGTATTTT. Its translation is CASSLRTRATDTQYF.

The genes are TRBV5-1 and TRBJ1-1, with unresolved D. V lost 3 bases and J 4 bases, leaving 13 bases between the germline ends. This CDR3 has 14 amino acids. CDR1 SGHRS and CDR2 YFSETQ come from the germline V gene. CDR3 sequence: CASSSPGIGTEAFF. Written as DNA, the CDR3 is TGCGCCAGCAGCTCCCCGGGGATAGGCACTGAAGCTTTCTTT.

The chain uses TRBV10-1 and TRBJ1-5; D is perhaps TRBD1 (6 bases). The CDR3 is 13 residues long. V was cut by 6 bases and J by 5 bases, with 11 bases left in between. Germline lookup yields CDR1 WNHNN and CDR2 SYGVQD (reference sequence). DNA of the CDR3: TGCGCCAGCAGCACAGGGCTGGATCAGCCCCAGCATTTT. As protein: CASSTGLDQPQHF.

The gene calls are TRBV7-6 and TRBJ1-1; TRBD1 aligns across 8 bases. This CDR3 contains 14 residues. Germline V CDR1 and CDR2: SGHVS, FNYEAQ. J gave up 2 bases and V 4 bases, and 3 bases lay outside the gene matches. The CDR3 nucleotides are TGTGCCAGCAGCTCGGGACAGGTAAACACTGAAGCTTTCTTT. The encoded protein is CASSSGQVNTEAFF.

The genes are TRBV5-1 and TRBJ1-6, with TRBD1 matching 8 bases. The CDR3 covers 15 residues. J lost 8 bases, V lost 3 bases, and 7 bases had no gene match. Germline V CDR1 and CDR2: SGHRS, YFSETQ. CDR3 amino acids: CASSWADREHSPLHF. The CDR3 DNA reads as TGCGCCAGCAGCTGGGCGGACAGGGAGCATTCACCCCTCCACTTT.

The chain combines TRBV5-1 with TRBJ1-1; D gene uncertain. CDR3 length: 16 amino acids. The V gene's germline CDR1 is SGHRS and CDR2 YFSETQ. V was trimmed by 0 bases and J by 2 bases, leaving 14 bases between them. CDR3 in amino acids: CASSLVGVSSNTEAFF. The CDR3 DNA sequence: TGCGCCAGCAGCTTGGTCGGGGTATCATCAAACACTGAAGCTTTCTTT.

CDR3 sequence: CASSFKATERPYEQYF. CDR3 nucleotide sequence: TGTGCCAGCAGTTTCAAGGCAACAGAAAGACCCTACGAGCAGTACTTC. The gene calls are TRBV27 and TRBJ2-7; no clear D gene. Trimming removed 3 bases from V and 2 bases from J, with 17 bases in between. Per germline, CDR1 MNHEY and CDR2 SMNVEV (reference sequence). The CDR3 spans 16 residues.

The chain has TRBV27 and TRBJ1-4; 8 positions match TRBD1. Germline V gene data show CDR1 as MNHEY and CDR2 as SMNVEV (reference sequence). Germline trimming cut 3 bases from V and 8 bases from J; bases unmatched to any gene: 2. The CDR3 consists of 13 residues. CDR3 bases: TGTGCCAGCAGTTTCAACAGGGGGGAAAAACTGTTTTTT. It translates to CASSFNRGEKLFF.